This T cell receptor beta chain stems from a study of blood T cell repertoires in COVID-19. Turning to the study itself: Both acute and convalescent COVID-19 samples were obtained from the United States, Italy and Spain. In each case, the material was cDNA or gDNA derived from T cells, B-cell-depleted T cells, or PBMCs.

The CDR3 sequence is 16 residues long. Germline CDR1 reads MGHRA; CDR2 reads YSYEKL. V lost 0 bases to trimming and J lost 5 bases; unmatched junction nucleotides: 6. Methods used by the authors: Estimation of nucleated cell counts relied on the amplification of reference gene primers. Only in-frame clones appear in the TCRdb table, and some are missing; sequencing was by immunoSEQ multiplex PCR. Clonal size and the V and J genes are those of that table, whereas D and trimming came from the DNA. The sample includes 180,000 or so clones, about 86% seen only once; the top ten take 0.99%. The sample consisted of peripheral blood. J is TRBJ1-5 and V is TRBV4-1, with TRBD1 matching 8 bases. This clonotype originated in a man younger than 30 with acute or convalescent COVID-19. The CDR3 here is CASSQDRGRDYQPQHF. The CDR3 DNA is TGCGCCAGCAGCCAAGACAGGGGGCGAGACTATCAGCCCCAGCATTTT.